The rows below give T cell receptor beta chains drawn from one sample of a study of T cells in Graves' hyperthyroidism and ophthalmopathy. One entry per CDR3 protein results from TCRdb running MiXCR on the multiplex PCR reads. Counted here are more than 600,000 distinct CDR3 sequences, roughly 17% occurring once; the ten biggest clones make up under 8.5%. The sample consisted of blood. These receptors were collected from a young man with Graves' hyperthyroidism. Both conserved end residues are part of each CDR3. D genes are given only for firm matches. Clone size is shown for a subset of rows, as once, few, many or a class of expanded clone.

>TRBV3-1|-|many|TRBJ2-5
CASSHEGETQYF
TGTGCCAGCAGCCATGAAGGGGAGACCCAGTACTTC
>TRBV30|-|few|TRBJ2-7
CAWCIAGSSSEQYF
TGTGCCTGGTGTATAGCCGGGTCGTCTTCCGAGCAGTACTTC
>TRBV10-3|-|many|TRBJ2-1
CAISAPGNNEQFF
TGTGCCATCAGTGCTCCGGGAAACAATGAGCAGTTCTTC
>TRBV27|TRBD2|many|TRBJ2-7
CASSPLPGLDAYEQYF
TGTGCCAGCAGTCCCCTCCCGGGACTAGATGCCTACGAGCAGTACTTC
>TRBV7-2|-|-|TRBJ2-7
CASSFAGPTYEQYF
TGTGCCAGCAGCTTCGCGGGGCCGACCTACGAGCAGTACTTC
>TRBV6-1|TRBD1|-|TRBJ2-7
CASSPQGAIHEQCF
TGTGCCAGCAGTCCCCAGGGGGCCATCCACGAGCAGTGCTTC
>TRBV7-9|-|-|TRBJ2-5
CASSRGLPGGTQETQYF
TGTGCCAGCAGCCGTGGACTCCCCGGCGGGACACAAGAGACCCAGTACTTC
>TRBV27|-|-|TRBJ1-2
CASSLDSRYGYTF
TGTGCCAGCAGTTTAGACAGCCGCTATGGCTACACCTTC
>TRBV2|TRBD1|few|TRBJ1-1
CASTLQGEAFF
TGTGCCAGCACCCTACAGGGGGAAGCTTTCTTT
>TRBV5-6|-|-|TRBJ2-5
CASRGTRDKGQETQYF
TGTGCCAGCAGGGGAACAAGGGACAAAGGGCAAGAGACCCAGTACTTC
>TRBV12-3/TRBV12-4|-|-|TRBJ2-1
CASSFPPGYHEQFF
TGTGCCAGCAGTTTCCCCCCTGGTTACCATGAGCAGTTCTTC
>TRBV6-1|TRBD1|many|TRBJ1-1
CASSSGGFNTEAFF
TGTGCCAGCAGTTCAGGGGGCTTTAACACTGAAGCTTTCTTT
>TRBV2|TRBD1|many|TRBJ2-5
CASSPPDRVKETQYF
TGTGCCAGCAGTCCCCCGGACAGGGTCAAAGAGACCCAGTACTTC
>TRBV12-3/TRBV12-4|-|many|TRBJ2-5
CASSHGQRKIKETQYF
TGTGCCAGCAGCCACGGACAGAGGAAGATCAAGGAGACCCAGTACTTC
>TRBV6-1|TRBD2|many|TRBJ2-7
CASSTVTSGSYEQYF
TGTGCCAGCAGTACAGTGACTAGCGGCTCCTACGAGCAGTACTTC
>TRBV6-5|-|-|TRBJ1-2
CASSFVDNGLRYGYTF
TGTGCCAGCAGTTTCGTGGACAATGGGTTGCGGTATGGCTACACCTTC
>TRBV7-9|-|-|TRBJ2-7
CASSALETSYGQYF
TGTGCCAGCAGCGCCTTGGAAACCTCCTACGGGCAGTACTTC
>TRBV6-9|TRBD2|-|TRBJ2-4
CASSYGSGSLKVDIQYF
TGTGCCAGCAGTTACGGGAGCGGGAGTCTCAAGGTTGACATTCAGTACTTC
>TRBV9|-|many|TRBJ2-7
CASSGSMAGSYEQYF
TGTGCCAGCAGCGGATCTATGGCGGGGTCCTACGAGCAGTACTTC
>TRBV28|-|-|TRBJ1-1
CASRFEWVNTEAFF
TGTGCCAGCAGATTTGAGTGGGTTAACACTGAAGCTTTCTTT
>TRBV2|-|many|TRBJ1-5
CASMGGGNQPQHF
TGTGCCAGCATGGGGGGGGGTAATCAGCCCCAGCATTTT
>TRBV6-2/TRBV6-3|-|few|TRBJ1-4
CASSYSEEKLFF
TGTGCCAGCAGTTACTCGGAGGAAAAACTGTTTTTT
>TRBV5-1|TRBD1|-|TRBJ2-1
CASSADRTGGREQFF
TGCGCCAGCAGCGCCGACAGGACAGGGGGCAGGGAGCAGTTCTTC
>TRBV7-3|-|many|TRBJ2-5
CASSLIPGPQETQYF
TGTGCCAGCAGCTTAATCCCAGGGCCCCAAGAGACCCAGTACTTC
>TRBV6-1|TRBD2|few|TRBJ2-1
CASRPGLAYYNEQFF
TGTGCCAGCAGGCCGGGACTAGCGTATTACAATGAGCAGTTCTTC
>TRBV9|-|-|TRBJ2-1
CASSVEGYDEQFF
TGTGCCAGCAGCGTAGAAGGTTATGATGAGCAGTTCTTC
>TRBV7-3|-|few|TRBJ2-3
CASSPRDASAEADTQYF
TGTGCCAGCAGCCCCCGCGATGCTAGCGCTGAGGCAGATACGCAGTATTTT
>TRBV3-1|-|many|TRBJ1-2
CASSQGPVLGSYGYTF
TGTGCCAGCAGCCAAGGCCCTGTCTTGGGGTCATATGGCTACACCTTC
>TRBV20-1|-|-|TRBJ1-1
CSAPMTDRYFF
TGCAGTGCTCCGATGACAGATCGATATTTCTTT
>TRBV18|-|many|TRBJ2-3
CASSPGGTSTDTQYF
TGTGCCAGCTCACCGGGCGGGACTAGCACAGATACGCAGTATTTT
>TRBV7-9|-|-|TRBJ2-1
CASRSGPSSYNEQFF
TGTGCCAGCAGGAGCGGTCCAAGCTCCTACAATGAGCAGTTCTTC
>TRBV5-1|-|-|TRBJ1-2
CASSLEGRGLFAF
TGCGCCAGCAGCTTGGAGGGGCGCGGATTGTTCGCCTTC
>TRBV20-1|-|many|TRBJ2-3
CSARVPREDTQYF
TGCAGTGCTAGAGTTCCCAGAGAGGATACGCAGTATTTT
>TRBV2|TRBD1|few|TRBJ1-1
CASSYTRTGGRTEAFF
TGTGCCAGCAGTTATACACGTACAGGGGGCCGGACTGAAGCTTTCTTT
>TRBV7-9|-|many|TRBJ2-6
CASTASGANVLTF
TGTGCCAGCACGGCCTCTGGGGCCAACGTCCTGACTTTC
>TRBV6-1|-|few|TRBJ2-2
CASSEVQNTGELFF
TGTGCCAGCAGTGAAGTTCAGAACACCGGGGAGCTGTTTTTT
>TRBV12-3/TRBV12-4|TRBD1|many|TRBJ1-2
CASSWDRGGAYTF
TGTGCCAGCAGTTGGGACAGGGGGGGAGCCTACACCTTC
>TRBV7-8|TRBD1|few|TRBJ1-4
CATKGRGGYNEKLFF
TGTGCCACAAAGGGCAGGGGGGGTTATAATGAAAAACTGTTTTTT
>TRBV2|-|-|TRBJ2-3
CASSEYGTDTQYF
TGTGCCAGCAGTGAATACGGCACAGATACGCAGTATTTT
>TRBV7-2|-|-|TRBJ2-2
CASSPTYQSGELFF
TGTGCCAGCAGCCCGACCTACCAATCCGGGGAGCTGTTTTTT
>TRBV20-1|TRBD1|few|TRBJ2-2
CSARDGQGATGELFF
TGCAGTGCCCGAGACGGACAGGGGGCAACCGGGGAGCTGTTTTTT
>TRBV28|TRBD2|many|TRBJ2-2
CASRTTSGSRTGELFF
TGTGCCAGCAGAACCACTAGCGGGTCCCGCACCGGGGAGCTGTTTTTT
>TRBV4-3|TRBD2|-|TRBJ2-1
CASSQDPGLAGGPDNEQFF
TGCGCCAGCAGCCAAGATCCGGGACTAGCGGGAGGGCCTGACAATGAGCAGTTCTTC
>TRBV5-1|TRBD2|many|TRBJ2-2
CASSGPGLAGGPANTGELFF
TGCGCCAGCAGCGGACCGGGACTAGCGGGAGGGCCGGCGAACACCGGGGAGCTGTTTTTT
>TRBV27|-|-|TRBJ2-5
CASSPGIPETQYF
TGTGCCAGCAGTCCAGGGATTCCAGAGACCCAGTACTTC
>TRBV6-9|-|-|TRBJ1-4
CASSYLPGDEKLFF
TGTGCCAGCAGTTACTTACCTGGGGATGAAAAACTGTTTTTT
>TRBV25-1|-|few|TRBJ2-7
CASSEYAVAPYEQYF
TGTGCCAGCAGTGAATATGCGGTGGCCCCCTACGAGCAGTACTTC
>TRBV5-8|-|-|TRBJ1-3
CASSPSGNTIYF
TGTGCCAGCAGCCCGTCTGGAAACACCATATATTTT
>TRBV11-2|-|many|TRBJ2-3
CASSLPAAGRDTQYF
TGTGCCAGCAGCTTACCGGCGGCAGGGCGAGATACGCAGTATTTT
>TRBV5-6|-|-|TRBJ2-5
CASSRPGRGLQETQYF
TGTGCCAGCAGCAGACCCGGGAGAGGGCTACAAGAGACCCAGTACTTC
>TRBV7-9|TRBD2|-|TRBJ2-1
CASSPRLAGNSYNEQFF
TGTGCCAGCAGCCCACGACTAGCGGGGAACTCCTACAATGAGCAGTTCTTC
>TRBV28|-|many|TRBJ2-5
CASRPEIQETQYF
TGTGCCAGCAGGCCAGAGATCCAAGAGACCCAGTACTTC